This T cell receptor (beta chain) was recovered during a study of T-cell reconstitution after alpha-beta-depleted transplantation in children. Trimming stripped 3 bases from V and 4 bases from J, with 7 bases between. The length of the CDR3 is 13 residues. Many counts were recorded for this clonotype. Molecular barcoding with unique molecular identifiers was used for the TCRbeta library. TCRdb reanalysed the PCR reads using MiXCR and keeps one entry per CDR3 protein. Among under 750,000 distinct CDR3 sequences listed, 20% to 25% were seen once. Sequencing used PBMCs, mostly from graft donor cells, obtained 360 days after TCRalphabeta/CD19-depleted stem cell transplant. This receptor was identified in a boy younger than two who had a stem cell transplant for acute myeloid leukemia, so the T cells may come from the graft donor. V gene TRBV12-3 or TRBV12-4 combines with J gene TRBJ2-4; D is unclear. The CDR3 sequence is CASSLATKNIQYF. The CDR3 region has the DNA TGTGCCAGCAGTTTGGCGACTAAAAACATTCAGTACTTC.